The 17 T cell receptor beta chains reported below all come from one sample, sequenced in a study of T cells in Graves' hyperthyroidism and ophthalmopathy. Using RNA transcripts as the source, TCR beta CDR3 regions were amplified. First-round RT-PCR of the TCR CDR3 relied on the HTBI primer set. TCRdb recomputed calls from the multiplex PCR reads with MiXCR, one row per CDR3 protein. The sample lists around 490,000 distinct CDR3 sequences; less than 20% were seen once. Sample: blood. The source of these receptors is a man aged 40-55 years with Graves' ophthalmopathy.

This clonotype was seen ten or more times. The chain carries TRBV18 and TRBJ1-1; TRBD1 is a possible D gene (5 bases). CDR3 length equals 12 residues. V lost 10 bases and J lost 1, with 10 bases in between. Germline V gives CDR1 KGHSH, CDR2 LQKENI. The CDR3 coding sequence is TGTGCCACCAATACAGGGAACACTGAAGCTTTCTTT. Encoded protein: CATNTGNTEAFF.

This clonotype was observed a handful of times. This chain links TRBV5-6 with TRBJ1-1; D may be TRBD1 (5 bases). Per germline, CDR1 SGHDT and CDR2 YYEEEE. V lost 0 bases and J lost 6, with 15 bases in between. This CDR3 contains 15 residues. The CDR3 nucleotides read TGTGCCAGCAGCTTGGGGTTTGGGGGAACGGCTGAAGCTTTCTTT. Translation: CASSLGFGGTAEAFF.

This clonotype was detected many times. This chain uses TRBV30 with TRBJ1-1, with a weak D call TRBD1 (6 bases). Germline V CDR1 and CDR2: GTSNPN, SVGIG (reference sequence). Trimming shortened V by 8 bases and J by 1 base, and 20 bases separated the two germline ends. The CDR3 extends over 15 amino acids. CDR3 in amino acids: CAPNRDTSKNTEAFF. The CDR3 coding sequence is TGTGCCCCCAACAGGGATACTTCAAAGAACACTGAAGCTTTCTTT. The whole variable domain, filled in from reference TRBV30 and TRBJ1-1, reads SQTIHQWPATLVQPVGSPLSLECTVEGTSNPNLYWYRQAAGRGLQLLFYSVGIGQISSEVPQNLSASRPQDRQFILSSKKLLLSDSGFYLCAPNRDTSKNTEAFFGQGTRLTVV.

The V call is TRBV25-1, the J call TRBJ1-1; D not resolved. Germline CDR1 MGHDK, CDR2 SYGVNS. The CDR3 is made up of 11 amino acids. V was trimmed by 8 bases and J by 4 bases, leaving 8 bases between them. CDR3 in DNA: TGTGCCAGCTTACGGGGCACTGAAGCTTTCTTT. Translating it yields CASLRGTEAFF.

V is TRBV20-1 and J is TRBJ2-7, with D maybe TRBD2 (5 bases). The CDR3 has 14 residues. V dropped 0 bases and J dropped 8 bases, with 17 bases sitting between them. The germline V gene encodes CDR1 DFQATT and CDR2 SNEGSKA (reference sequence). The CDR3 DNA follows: TGCAGTGCTAGAGATCTTGGACTTTCAAATCAGCAGTACTTC. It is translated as CSARDLGLSNQQYF.

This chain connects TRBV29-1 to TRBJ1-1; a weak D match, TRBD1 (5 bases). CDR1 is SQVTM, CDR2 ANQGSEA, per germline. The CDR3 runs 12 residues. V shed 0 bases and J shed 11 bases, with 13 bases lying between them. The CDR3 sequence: CSVEDGADQAFF. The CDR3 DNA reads TGCAGCGTTGAAGATGGGGCAGACCAGGCTTTCTTT. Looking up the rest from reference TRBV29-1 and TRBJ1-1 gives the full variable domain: SAVISQKPSRDICQRGTSLTIQCQVDSQVTMMFWYRQQPGQSLTLIATANQGSEATYESGFVIDKFPISRPNLTFSTLTVSNMSPEDSSIYLCSVEDGADQAFFGQGTRLTVV.

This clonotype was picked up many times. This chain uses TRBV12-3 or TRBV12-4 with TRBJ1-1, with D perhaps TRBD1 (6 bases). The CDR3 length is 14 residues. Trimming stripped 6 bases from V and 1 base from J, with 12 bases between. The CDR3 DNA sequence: TGTGCCAGCAGGCTCAGGGGTGAGAACACTGAAGCTTTCTTT. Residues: CASRLRGENTEAFF.

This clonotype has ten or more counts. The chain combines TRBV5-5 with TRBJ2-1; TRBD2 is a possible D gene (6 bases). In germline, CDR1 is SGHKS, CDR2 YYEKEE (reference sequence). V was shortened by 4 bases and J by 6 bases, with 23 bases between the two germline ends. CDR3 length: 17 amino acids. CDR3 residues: CASSLTLREFGSNEQFF. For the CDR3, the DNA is TGTGCCAGCAGCCTAACCCTCCGGGAGTTCGGGAGCAATGAGCAGTTCTTC.

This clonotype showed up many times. The CDR3 here is CASSPTDTILKDGYTF. The CDR3 DNA reads as TGTGCCAGCAGTCCGACGGACACCATCTTAAAGGATGGCTACACCTTC. The chain recombines TRBV27 with TRBJ1-2; possibly TRBD1 for D (5 bases). The CDR3 length is 16 residues. The V and J ends lost 5 bases and 6 bases respectively, with 22 bases between them. CDR1 and CDR2 from the germline V gene are MNHEY and SMNVEV (reference sequence).

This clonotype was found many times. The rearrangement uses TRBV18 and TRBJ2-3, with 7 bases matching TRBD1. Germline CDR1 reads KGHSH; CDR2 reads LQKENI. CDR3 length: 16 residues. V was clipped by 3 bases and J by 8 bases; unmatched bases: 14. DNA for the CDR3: TGTGCCAGCTCACCTAACCCGGGACAGAAGCGAGTTACGCAGTATTTT. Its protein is CASSPNPGQKRVTQYF.

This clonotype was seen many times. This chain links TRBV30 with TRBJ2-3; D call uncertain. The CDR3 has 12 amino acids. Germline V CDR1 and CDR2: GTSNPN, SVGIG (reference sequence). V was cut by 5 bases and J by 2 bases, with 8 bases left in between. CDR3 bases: TGTGCCTGGGGGTCCGCCACAGATACGCAGTATTTT. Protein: CAWGSATDTQYF.

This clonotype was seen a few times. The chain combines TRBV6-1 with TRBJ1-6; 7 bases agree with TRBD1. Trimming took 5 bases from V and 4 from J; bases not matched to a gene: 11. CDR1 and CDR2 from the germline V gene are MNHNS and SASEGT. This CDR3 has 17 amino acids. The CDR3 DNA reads TGTGCCAGCAGTCCCCCGCCACCGGGACAGTATAATTCACCCCTCCACTTT. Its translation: CASSPPPPGQYNSPLHF.

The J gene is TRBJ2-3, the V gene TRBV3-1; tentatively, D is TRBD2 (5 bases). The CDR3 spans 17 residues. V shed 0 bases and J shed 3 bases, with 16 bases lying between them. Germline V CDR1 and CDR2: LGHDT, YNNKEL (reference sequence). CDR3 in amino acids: CASSQELGDLRTDTQYF. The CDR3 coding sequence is TGTGCCAGCAGCCAAGAACTAGGAGACTTAAGGACAGATACGCAGTATTTT.

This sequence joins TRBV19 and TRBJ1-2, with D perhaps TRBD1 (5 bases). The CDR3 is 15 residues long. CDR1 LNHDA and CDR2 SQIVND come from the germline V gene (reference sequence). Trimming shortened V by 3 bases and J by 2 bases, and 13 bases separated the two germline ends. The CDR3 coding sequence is TGTGCCAGTAGTATTCCAGGACACGCAAACTATGGCTACACCTTC. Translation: CASSIPGHANYGYTF.

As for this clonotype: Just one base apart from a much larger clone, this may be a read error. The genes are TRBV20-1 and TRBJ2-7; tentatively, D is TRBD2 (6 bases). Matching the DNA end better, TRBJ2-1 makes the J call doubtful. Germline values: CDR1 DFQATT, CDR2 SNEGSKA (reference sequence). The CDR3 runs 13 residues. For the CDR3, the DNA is TGCAGTGCTAGGCTAGCGACACCCTACGAGCAGTTCTTC. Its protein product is CSARLATPYEQFF.

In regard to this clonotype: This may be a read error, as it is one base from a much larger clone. The CDR3 spells CASSGSAVPRGQQFF. The DNA of the CDR3 is TGTGCCAGCAGTGGTAGTGCGGTCCCAAGGGGGCAGCAGTTCTTC. This sequence joins TRBV2 and TRBJ2-1, with 7 bases that match TRBD1. Losses at the gene ends were 4 bases for V and 11 bases for J; bases not matched to a gene: 14. The V gene's germline CDR1 is SNHLY and CDR2 FYNNEI. The CDR3 has 15 amino acids.

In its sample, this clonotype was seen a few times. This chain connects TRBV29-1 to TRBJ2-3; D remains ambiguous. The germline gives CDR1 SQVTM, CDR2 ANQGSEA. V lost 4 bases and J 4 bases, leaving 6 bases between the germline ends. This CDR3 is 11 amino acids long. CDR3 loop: CSVVPPDTQYF. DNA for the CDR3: TGCAGCGTTGTACCCCCAGATACGCAGTATTTT.